This TCR beta chain was sequenced in a study of blood T cell repertoires in COVID-19. Study information: From the United States, Italy and Spain came samples of acute and convalescent COVID-19.

The method was immunoSEQ multiplex PCR; TCRdb's version includes in-frame clones alone and lacks a portion of them. In the table there are about 210,000 clones, about 91% of which are singletons. In germline, CDR1 is LNHNV, CDR2 YYDKDF (reference sequence). J lost 5 bases, V lost 0 bases, and 2 bases had no gene match. The CDR3 covers 16 residues. This receptor was identified in a man aged 30-40 years with acute or convalescent COVID-19. The genes are TRBV15 and TRBJ2-1; 12 nucleotides line up with TRBD2. Sequenced: peripheral blood. This chain's CDR3 is CATSRDPSGGDNEQFF. The DNA of the CDR3 is TGTGCCACCAGCAGAGATCCTAGCGGGGGGGACAATGAGCAGTTCTTC.